This T cell receptor beta chain derives from a study of T cell repertoires in cytomegalovirus infection. A single record per CDR3 protein comes from TCRdb applying MiXCR to the reads. The repertoire holds roughly 300,000 distinct CDR3 sequences, more than 8% seen once, with 4.3% in the top ten. V was clipped by 3 bases and J by 5 bases, with 11 bases between them. This CDR3 is 13 amino acids long. Per germline, CDR1 MNHNY and CDR2 SVGAGI (reference sequence). Sample: PBMCs. This sequence joins TRBV6-6 and TRBJ2-7, with D possibly being TRBD2 (5 bases). The receptor's source is a human donor in good health (CMV status not recorded). Some clones in this sample may be carry-over from other donors' samples. The chain's CDR3 is CASSYVGENEQYF. The CDR3 DNA reads TGTGCCAGCAGTTATGTCGGGGAAAACGAGCAGTACTTC.